What follows is one TCR beta chain and its context. Its antigen is still unknown. Sequenced by immunoSEQ multiplex PCR; TCRdb stores in-frame clones only, minus some. Here the sample spans about 5,000 clones, 90% to 95% being singletons. This entry comes from a study of naive CD8 T cells in extremely preterm neonates. Extremely preterm deliveries at about 23-28 weeks of gestation provided the preterm samples. Pregnancies with fetal demise, active maternal HSV infection or known maternal HIV were excluded. The sample holds sorted live naive CD8+ CD45RA+CCR7+ T cells. The length of the CDR3 is 13 residues. Germline V gene lookup returns CDR1 SGHTA and CDR2 FQGNSA. Between the trimmed V and J ends, which lost 1 base and 6 bases, there was a span of 7 bases. Study results and limitations: Preterm infants showed shorter CDR3s, fewer N additions and less trimming than older groups.

The gene calls are TRBV7-2 and TRBJ1-5, with D unresolved. Specimen: naive CD8+ T cells from cord blood. The TCR originated in a boy who was born preterm. CDR3: CASSLVEGQPQHF. The CDR3 region has the DNA TGTGCCAGCAGCTTAGTGGAGGGTCAGCCCCAGCATTTT.